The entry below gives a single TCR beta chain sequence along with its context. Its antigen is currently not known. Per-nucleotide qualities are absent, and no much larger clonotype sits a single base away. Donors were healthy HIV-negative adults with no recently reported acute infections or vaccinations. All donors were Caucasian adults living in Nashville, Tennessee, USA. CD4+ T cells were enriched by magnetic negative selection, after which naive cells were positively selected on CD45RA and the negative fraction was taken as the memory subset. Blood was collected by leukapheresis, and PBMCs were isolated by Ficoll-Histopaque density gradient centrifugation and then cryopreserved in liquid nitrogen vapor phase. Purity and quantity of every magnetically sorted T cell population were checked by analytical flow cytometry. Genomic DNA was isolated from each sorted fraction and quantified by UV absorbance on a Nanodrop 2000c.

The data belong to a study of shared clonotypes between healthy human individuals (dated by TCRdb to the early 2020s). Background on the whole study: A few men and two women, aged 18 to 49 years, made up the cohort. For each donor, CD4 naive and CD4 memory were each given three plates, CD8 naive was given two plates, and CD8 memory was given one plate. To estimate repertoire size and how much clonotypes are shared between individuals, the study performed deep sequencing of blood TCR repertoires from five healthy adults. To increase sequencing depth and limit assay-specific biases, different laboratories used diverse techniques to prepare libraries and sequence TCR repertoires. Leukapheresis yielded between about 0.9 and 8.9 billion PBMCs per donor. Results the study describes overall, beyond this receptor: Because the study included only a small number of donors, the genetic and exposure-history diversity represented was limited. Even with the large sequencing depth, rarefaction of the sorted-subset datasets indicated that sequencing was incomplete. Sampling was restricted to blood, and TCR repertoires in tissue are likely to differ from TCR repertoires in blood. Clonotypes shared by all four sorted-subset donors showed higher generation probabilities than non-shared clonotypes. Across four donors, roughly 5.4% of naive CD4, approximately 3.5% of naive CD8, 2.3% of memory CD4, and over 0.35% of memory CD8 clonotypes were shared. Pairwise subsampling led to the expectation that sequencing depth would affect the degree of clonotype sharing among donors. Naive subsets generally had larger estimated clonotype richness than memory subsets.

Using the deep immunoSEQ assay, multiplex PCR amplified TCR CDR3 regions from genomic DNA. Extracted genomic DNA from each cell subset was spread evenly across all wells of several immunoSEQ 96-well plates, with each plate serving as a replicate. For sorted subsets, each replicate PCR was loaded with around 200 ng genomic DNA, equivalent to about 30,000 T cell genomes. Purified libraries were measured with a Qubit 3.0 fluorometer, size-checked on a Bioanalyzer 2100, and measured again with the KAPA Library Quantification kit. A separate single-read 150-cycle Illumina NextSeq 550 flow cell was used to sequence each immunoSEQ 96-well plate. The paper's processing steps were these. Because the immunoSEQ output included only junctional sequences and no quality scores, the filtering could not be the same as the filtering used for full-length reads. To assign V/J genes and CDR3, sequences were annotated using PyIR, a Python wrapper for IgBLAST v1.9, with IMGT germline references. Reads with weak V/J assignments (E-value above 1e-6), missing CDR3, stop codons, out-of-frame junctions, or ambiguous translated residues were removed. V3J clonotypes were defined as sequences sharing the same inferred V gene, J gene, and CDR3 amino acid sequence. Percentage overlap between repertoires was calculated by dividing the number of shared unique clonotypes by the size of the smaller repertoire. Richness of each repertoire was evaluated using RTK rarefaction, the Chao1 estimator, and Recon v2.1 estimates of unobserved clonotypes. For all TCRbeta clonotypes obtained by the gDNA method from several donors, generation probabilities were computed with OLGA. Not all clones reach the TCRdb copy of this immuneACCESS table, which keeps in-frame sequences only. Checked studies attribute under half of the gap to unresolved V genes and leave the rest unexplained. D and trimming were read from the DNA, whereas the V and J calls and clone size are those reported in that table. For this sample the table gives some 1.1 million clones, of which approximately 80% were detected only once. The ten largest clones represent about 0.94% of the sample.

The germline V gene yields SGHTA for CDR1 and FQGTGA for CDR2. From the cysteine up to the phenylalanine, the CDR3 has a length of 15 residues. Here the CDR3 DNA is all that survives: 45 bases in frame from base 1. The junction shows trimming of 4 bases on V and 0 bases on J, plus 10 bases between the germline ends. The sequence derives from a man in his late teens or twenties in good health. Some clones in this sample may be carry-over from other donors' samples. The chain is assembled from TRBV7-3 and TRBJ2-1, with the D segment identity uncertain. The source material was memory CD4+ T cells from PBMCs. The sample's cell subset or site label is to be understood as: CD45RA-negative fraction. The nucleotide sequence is TGTGCCAGCAGCTCTAACTCTCACTCCTACAATGAGCAGTTCTTC. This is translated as CASSSNSHSYNEQFF.